Following are 15 T cell receptor beta chains from one sample sequenced in a study of spatial heterogeneity in lung cancer. Overall study findings and caveats: Mutation tallies in tumors tracked expanded intratumoral alpha and beta TCR counts.

TCRdb re-analysed the 5' RACE reads in MiXCR, keeping a single row per CDR3 protein. Of around 95,000 distinct CDR3 sequences in the sample, about 4.4% were seen once. Time point denoted: sample taken at primary tumor resection. These receptors' targets are unknown. The source material was lung tumor tissue, sampled at surgery. These receptors were taken from a male donor with early-stage non-small cell lung cancer.

This clonotype has ten or more counts. The chain employs TRBV29-1 and TRBJ2-7; no reliable D call. Per germline, CDR1 SQVTM and CDR2 ANQGSEA. This CDR3 is 12 amino acids long. V lost 6 bases to trimming and J lost 2 bases, with 11 bases between them. CDR3 in DNA: TGCAGCGTCCGCCCCGGAACCTACGAGCAGTACTTC. This codes for CSVRPGTYEQYF.

This clonotype has at least ten counts. This chain connects TRBV7-9 to TRBJ2-5; D is perhaps TRBD2 (5 bases). Deletions cut 4 bases from V and 5 bases from J, with 17 bases between. Germline V gene sequence: CDR1 SEHNR, CDR2 FQNEAQ (reference sequence). The CDR3 sequence is 15 residues long. The CDR3, as DNA: TGTGCCAGCAGCTGGGCGGGCATTCTTGAGGAGACCCAGTACTTC. This sequence encodes CASSWAGILEETQYF.

This clonotype came up many times. The J gene is TRBJ2-1, the V gene TRBV2; the match to TRBD2 covers 11 bases. This CDR3 spans 14 amino acids. Trimming at V came to 7 bases and at J to 7 bases, leaving 6 bases not matched to a gene. Germline lookup yields CDR1 SNHLY and CDR2 FYNNEI. The CDR3 DNA reads as TGTGCCAGCAAACTAGCGGGAGACTCTAATGAGCAGTTCTTC. The encoded protein is CASKLAGDSNEQFF.

This clonotype has at least ten counts. The rearrangement links TRBV12-3 or TRBV12-4 to TRBJ2-5; the D is unclear. V dropped 3 bases and J dropped 5 bases, with 10 bases sitting between them. There are 13 residues in the CDR3. This CDR3 is CASSFGSFETQYF. The CDR3 DNA follows: TGTGCCAGCAGTTTCGGTTCTTTTGAGACCCAGTACTTC.

This clonotype was detected ten times or more. This chain links TRBV29-1 with TRBJ2-2; D gene uncertain. CDR3 length: 12 amino acids. The germline V gene encodes CDR1 SQVTM and CDR2 ANQGSEA. The ends were cut back, 6 bases at V and 4 bases at J, with 9 bases in the middle. The CDR3 loop is CSVAEGTGELFF. The DNA for the CDR3 is TGCAGCGTGGCGGAAGGCACCGGGGAGCTGTTTTTT.

This clonotype was counted at least ten times. This chain links TRBV28 with TRBJ1-2, with D unresolved. With 1 base removed from V and 3 bases from J, the gap between germline ends came to 9 bases. The CDR3 is 14 residues long. Germline V lookup: CDR1 MDHEN, CDR2 SYDVKM. This CDR3 is CASSLLTPDYGYTF. CDR3 nucleotide sequence: TGTGCCAGCAGTTTATTAACGCCAGACTATGGCTACACCTTC.

This clonotype was recorded a few times. The rearrangement joins TRBV19 to TRBJ2-7; D might be TRBD2 (6 bases). The CDR3 length is 13 residues. Germline CDR1 is LNHDA and CDR2 is SQIVND (reference sequence). Trimming left V 6 bases short and J 1 base short, with 10 bases between. The CDR3 here is CASRQAGSYEQYF. Written as DNA, the CDR3 is TGTGCCAGTAGGCAGGCGGGATCCTACGAGCAGTACTTC.

This clonotype came up many times. The V gene is TRBV18, the J gene TRBJ2-7; TRBD2 is a possible D gene (5 bases). The CDR3 runs 15 residues. In germline, CDR1 is KGHSH, CDR2 LQKENI. Between the trimmed V and J ends, which lost 3 bases and 10 bases, there was a span of 22 bases. The CDR3 DNA is TGTGCCAGCTCACCCCCTCGGGCCGGAGGAATCTTCCAGTACTTC. Protein sequence: CASSPPRAGGIFQYF.

This clonotype was picked up many times. This chain links TRBV2 with TRBJ1-2, with 10 nucleotides matching TRBD1. CDR3 length equals 14 residues. Germline V gene data show CDR1 as SNHLY and CDR2 as FYNNEI. J gave up 4 bases and V 6 bases, and 5 bases lay outside the gene matches. CDR3 sequence: CASRMTGGAYGYTF. The CDR3 DNA reads as TGTGCCAGCAGAATGACAGGGGGCGCCTATGGCTACACCTTC. The full variable domain, in which reference TRBV2 and TRBJ1-2 provide the parts outside the CDR3, is EPEVTQTPSHQVTQMGQEVILRCVPISNHLYFYWYRQILGQKVEFLVSFYNNEISEKSEIFDDQFSVERPDGSNFTLKIRSTKLEDSAMYFCASRMTGGAYGYTFGSGTRLTVV.

This clonotype was recorded at least ten times. J is TRBJ2-5 and V is TRBV29-1, with unresolved D. The CDR3 totals 13 residues. The germline V and J ends were trimmed by 4 bases and 4 bases, with 13 bases remaining between them. CDR1 and CDR2 (germline): SQVTM, ANQGSEA. The CDR3 sequence: CSVGTASRETQYF. In DNA form, the CDR3 reads TGCAGCGTTGGAACCGCCAGCCGAGAGACCCAGTACTTC.

Ten or more counts support this clonotype. This chain links TRBV20-1 with TRBJ2-7; TRBD1 matches 7 bases. The CDR3 is 14 residues long. V trimming: 0 bases; J trimming: 3 bases; junction bases outside the gene matches: 5. Germline V gene sequence: CDR1 DFQATT, CDR2 SNEGSKA (reference sequence). This chain's CDR3 is CSARETGEIYEQYF. The CDR3 region has the DNA TGCAGTGCTAGAGAAACAGGGGAGATCTACGAGCAGTACTTC.

This clonotype was recorded once. With a much larger clone just one base away, this may be a read error. The V call is TRBV9, the J call TRBJ1-1; no clear D. Looked up from germline, CDR1 is SGDLS and CDR2 is YYNGEE. Trimming removed 0 bases at V and 3 bases at J, with 6 bases between. The CDR3 loop spans 13 amino acids. The CDR3 loop is CASSVAGYTEAFF. The CDR3 DNA reads TGTGCCAGCAGCGTAGCGGGGTACACTGAAGCTTTCTTT.

The chain links TRBV15 to TRBJ1-5; a possible D gene is TRBD1 (5 bases). Trimming pared 8 bases from V and 3 bases from J, leaving 8 bases between. The CDR3 runs to 12 residues. CDR1 is LNHNV, CDR2 YYDKDF, per germline (reference sequence). The CDR3 DNA reads TGTGCCACCGCAGGGATCAATCAGCCCCAGCATTTT. It codes for CATAGINQPQHF.

This clonotype showed up many times. V and J are TRBV28 and TRBJ2-7, with 7 positions matching TRBD2. This CDR3 contains 15 residues. Germline V gene data show CDR1 as MDHEN and CDR2 as SYDVKM. V lost 4 bases, J lost 5 bases, and 11 bases stayed unmatched. CDR3 in DNA: TGTGCCAGCAGTTGGGGCTGGGGGGGGATCCACGAGCAGTACTTC. As protein: CASSWGWGGIHEQYF. Looking up the rest from reference TRBV28 and TRBJ2-7 gives the full variable domain: DVKVTQSSRYLVKRTGEKVFLECVQDMDHENMFWYRQDPGLGLRLIYFSYDVKMKEKGDIPEGYSVSREKKERFSLILESASTNQTSMYLCASSWGWGGIHEQYFGPGTRLTVT.

This clonotype was counted at least ten times. The chain employs TRBV12-3 or TRBV12-4 and TRBJ2-4; D gene unclear. The CDR3 is 12 amino acids. The ends were cut back, 7 bases at V and 6 bases at J, with 10 bases in the middle. CDR3 region: CASTFGLNIQYF. The CDR3, as DNA: TGTGCCAGCACCTTCGGGCTAAACATTCAGTACTTC.